These 21 T cell receptor beta chains were sequenced from one sample in a study of T cells in localized non-small cell lung cancer. Assay used: immunoSEQ multiplex PCR; TCRdb lists only in-frame clones, some missing. The data hold approximately 81,000 clones, with 88% observed a single time. This specimen consisted of peripheral blood, obtained before any cancer treatment. The receptor source for this set is a woman aged 35-70 years with stage I squamous cell lung carcinoma.

The chain employs TRBV2 and TRBJ1-2, with D hard to call. This CDR3 is built from 13 residues. CDR1 is SNHLY, CDR2 FYNNEI, per germline. V was trimmed by 8 bases and J by 7 bases, leaving 17 bases between them. CDR3 DNA: TGTGCCAGCGTAACCGGGATCTTTAGTGGCTACACCTTC. Amino acid sequence: CASVTGIFSGYTF.

CDR3 amino acids: CASSATGADTQYF. Here the CDR3 DNA reads TGCGCCAGCAGTGCGACAGGGGCAGATACGCAGTATTTT. This chain uses TRBV10-1 with TRBJ2-3; TRBD1 aligns across 8 bases. V lost 4 bases and J lost 4; bases outside the gene matches: 1. CDR1 is WNHNN and CDR2 is SYGVQD in the germline V gene (reference sequence). This CDR3 has 13 amino acids.

The chain recombines TRBV29-1 with TRBJ2-3; 12 bases line up with TRBD2. CDR3 size: 14 residues. With 7 bases clipped from V and 4 bases from J, the junction kept 6 bases outside the gene matches. Germline V gene lookup returns CDR1 SQVTM and CDR2 ANQGSEA. The CDR3 region is CSGRLAGVSDTQYF. In nucleotides, the CDR3 is TGCAGCGGTCGACTAGCGGGGGTCTCAGATACGCAGTATTTT.

The chain recombines TRBV9 with TRBJ2-5; D possibly corresponds to TRBD1 (6 bases). The CDR3 length is 14 residues. Per the germline V gene, CDR1 is SGDLS and CDR2 is YYNGEE. Trimming shortened V by 4 bases and J by 1 base, and 11 bases separated the two germline ends. The CDR3 coding sequence is TGTGCCAGCAGCCCCGGACAGCTCCAAGAGACCCAGTACTTC. As protein: CASSPGQLQETQYF.

This clone has a single count. CDR3 region: CSVVKILGYEQFF. The CDR3 coding sequence is TGCAGCGTTGTTAAGATTCTAGGGTATGAGCAGTTCTTC. This chain connects TRBV29-1 to TRBJ2-1; the D is unclear. This CDR3 has 13 amino acids. The ends were cut back, 4 bases at V and 8 bases at J, with 15 bases in the middle. In germline, CDR1 is SQVTM, CDR2 ANQGSEA.

The chain joins TRBV2 to TRBJ2-1, with 9 bases that match TRBD1. The length of the CDR3 is 17 residues. CDR1 is SNHLY and CDR2 is FYNNEI in the germline V gene. Trimming cost V 7 bases and J 0 bases; bases outside gene matches: 10. The CDR3 coding sequence is TGTGCCAGCACAGAAGTAGGACAGGGGAGCTCCTACAATGAGCAGTTCTTC. It is translated as CASTEVGQGSSYNEQFF.

This chain connects TRBV6-1 to TRBJ1-1; D gene ambiguous. V was clipped by 2 bases and J by 1 base, with 5 bases between them. CDR1 and CDR2 from the germline V gene are MNHNS and SASEGT. This CDR3 comprises 13 residues. CDR3 nucleotides: TGTGCCAGCAGTGAATACCGGAACACTGAAGCTTTCTTT. This translates into CASSEYRNTEAFF.

The chain employs TRBV18 and TRBJ2-2; D not resolved. The CDR3 is 16 amino acids. V lost 3 bases to trimming and J lost 2 bases, with 13 bases between them. Germline V gene lookup returns CDR1 KGHSH and CDR2 LQKENI. The CDR3 is CASSPNRVENTGELFF. CDR3 nucleotides: TGTGCCAGCTCACCGAACCGGGTAGAAAACACCGGGGAGCTGTTTTTT.

The gene calls are TRBV7-9 and TRBJ2-7; D possibly corresponds to TRBD2 (5 bases). V lost 6 bases to trimming and J lost 3 bases, with 12 bases between them. The CDR3 length is 13 residues. CDR1 SEHNR and CDR2 FQNEAQ come from the germline V gene (reference sequence). In DNA, the CDR3 is TGTGCCAGCAGATCCCGTGGAGGCTACGAGCAGTACTTC. It translates to CASRSRGGYEQYF.

The J gene is TRBJ1-1, the V gene TRBV2; D is unclear. Germline V lookup: CDR1 SNHLY, CDR2 FYNNEI. Trimming took 2 bases from V and 2 from J, leaving 9 bases between them. This CDR3 contains 14 residues. In DNA, the CDR3 is TGTGCCAGCAGTGAATTTAGGCTAAACACTGAAGCTTTCTTT. This gives the protein CASSEFRLNTEAFF.

V and J are TRBV6-5 and TRBJ2-7; D is possibly TRBD1 (5 bases). Germline V lookup: CDR1 MNHEY, CDR2 SVGAGI. V shed 0 bases and J shed 5 bases, with 11 bases lying between them. CDR3 length: 14 residues. CDR3 sequence: CASSYSSGRDEQYF. CDR3 nucleotide sequence: TGTGCCAGCAGTTACTCATCAGGGCGAGACGAGCAGTACTTC.

V usage is TRBV4-2 and J usage is TRBJ1-1, with 7 bases fitting TRBD1. The J segment lost 7 bases and the V segment lost 0 bases, leaving 11 bases of the junction unmatched. Germline CDR1 reads LGHNA; CDR2 reads YNFKEQ. This CDR3 is 16 amino acids long. The DNA of the CDR3 is TGTGCCAGCAGCCAAGAGGTAAGGGGGCGGGAAGGTGAAGCTTTCTTT. It is translated as CASSQEVRGREGEAFF.

On this clone itself: An end of the junction does not agree with germline; a read error may underlie this. The V gene is TRBV30, the J gene TRBJ1-2; D not resolved. The CDR3 consists of 16 residues. Germline assignment: CDR1 GTSNPN and CDR2 SVGIG (reference sequence). CDR3 nucleotide sequence: TGTGCCCGGAGTGTGGGGAACCAACAGAGGAACTATGGCTACACCTTC. Amino acid sequence: CARSVGNQQRNYGYTF.

The V and J genes are TRBV19 and TRBJ2-1; 7 nucleotides match TRBD2. The trim removed 3 bases at V and 4 bases at J, leaving 6 bases unmatched. This CDR3 is 15 amino acids long. Germline V lookup: CDR1 LNHDA, CDR2 SQIVND (reference sequence). CDR3 DNA sequence: TGTGCCAGTAGTATGGGGAGGGGTGGTTACAATGAGCAGTTCTTC. The encoded protein is CASSMGRGGYNEQFF.

The chain has TRBV7-3 and TRBJ2-1; 7 nucleotides match TRBD1. There are 15 residues in the CDR3. After removal of 5 bases from V and 0 bases from J, the junction contained 4 bases not matched to a gene. Looked up from germline, CDR1 is SGHTA and CDR2 is FQGTGA. The CDR3 DNA is TGTGCCAGCAGCCTCGACAGGGACTCCTACAATGAGCAGTTCTTC. This codes for CASSLDRDSYNEQFF.

The chain joins TRBV2 to TRBJ2-7; D unclear. CDR1 is SNHLY and CDR2 is FYNNEI in the germline V gene. V dropped 6 bases and J dropped 9 bases, with 9 bases sitting between them. The CDR3 runs 10 residues. The CDR3 sequence is CASRISRQYF. In DNA form, the CDR3 reads TGTGCCAGCAGGATCAGCCGGCAGTACTTC. Using reference TRBV2 and TRBJ2-7 for the parts outside the CDR3, the full variable domain is EPEVTQTPSHQVTQMGQEVILRCVPISNHLYFYWYRQILGQKVEFLVSFYNNEISEKSEIFDDQFSVERPDGSNFTLKIRSTKLEDSAMYFCASRISRQYFGPGTRLTVT.

The chain employs TRBV6-5 and TRBJ1-1, with D tentatively TRBD1 (6 bases). Trimming took 10 bases from V and 3 from J, leaving 18 bases between them. The CDR3 consists of 14 residues. Germline CDR1 MNHEY, CDR2 SVGAGI. The CDR3 is CATYREPADTEAFF. The CDR3 DNA follows: TGTGCCACCTACAGGGAGCCTGCTGACACTGAAGCTTTCTTT.

The chain uses TRBV16 and TRBJ1-2, with D unresolved. V dropped 2 bases and J dropped 2 bases, with 9 bases sitting between them. In germline, CDR1 is KGHSY, CDR2 FQNENV. The CDR3 covers 14 residues. The CDR3 DNA reads TGTGCCAGCAGCCAACGGGCCACAAACTATGGCTACACCTTC. Its protein product is CASSQRATNYGYTF.

The V and J genes are TRBV11-1 and TRBJ1-1; D remains ambiguous. Trimming left V 2 bases short and J 1 base short, with 5 bases between. Per germline, CDR1 SGHAT and CDR2 FQDESV (reference sequence). The CDR3 spans 13 residues. Written as DNA, the CDR3 is TGTGCCAGCAGCTTATACGGGAACACTGAAGCTTTCTTT. Protein sequence: CASSLYGNTEAFF.

V is TRBV4-1 and J is TRBJ2-7; perhaps TRBD1 as D (5 bases). The germline V gene has CDR1 MGHRA and CDR2 YSYEKL. CDR3 length equals 15 residues. Deletions cut 1 base from V and 2 bases from J, with 12 bases between. The CDR3 DNA reads as TGCGCCAGCAGCCAAGCCGACAGAACGGCCTACGAGCAGTACTTC. Protein sequence: CASSQADRTAYEQYF.

This clone occurred once. The rearrangement joins TRBV27 to TRBJ2-1, with a possible D match to TRBD1 (6 bases). V shed 5 bases and J shed 0 bases, with 11 bases lying between them. Germline CDR1 and CDR2: MNHEY and SMNVEV (reference sequence). CDR3 size: 15 residues. CDR3 protein: CASSKTGSSYNEQFF. The CDR3 nucleotides read TGTGCCAGCAGTAAAACAGGGAGCTCCTACAATGAGCAGTTCTTC.